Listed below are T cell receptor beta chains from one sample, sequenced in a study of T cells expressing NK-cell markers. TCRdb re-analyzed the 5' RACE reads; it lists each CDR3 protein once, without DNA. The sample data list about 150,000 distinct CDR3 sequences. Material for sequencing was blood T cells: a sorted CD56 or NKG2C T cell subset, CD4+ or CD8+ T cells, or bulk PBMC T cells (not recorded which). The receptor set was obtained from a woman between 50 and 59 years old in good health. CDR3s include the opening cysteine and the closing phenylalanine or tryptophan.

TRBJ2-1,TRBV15,CATSTLAGGLHEQFF
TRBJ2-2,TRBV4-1,CASSQVSTSGANTGELFF
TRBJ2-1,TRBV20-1,CSGSELSSYNEQFF
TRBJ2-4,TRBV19,CASSIDVETIQYF
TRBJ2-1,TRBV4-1,CASSQTGDEQFF
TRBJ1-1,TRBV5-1,CASSSGQGSMNTEAFF
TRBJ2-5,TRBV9,CASSARTGQETQYF
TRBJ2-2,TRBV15,CATSRWTSATGELFF
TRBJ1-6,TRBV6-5,CASSALPTENNSPLHF
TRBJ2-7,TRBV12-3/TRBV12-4,CASAMRTYEQYF
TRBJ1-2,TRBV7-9,CASSPPGSYGYTF
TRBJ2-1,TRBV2,CASSTSGYNEQFF
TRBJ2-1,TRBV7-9,CASSTGPGGLHNEQFF
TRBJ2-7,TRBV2,CASSERGTTFYEQYF
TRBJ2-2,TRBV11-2,CASSLGGRITGELFF
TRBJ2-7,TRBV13,CASSSNLKDVYEQYF
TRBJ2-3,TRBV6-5,CASARESTDTQYF
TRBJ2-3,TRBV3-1,CASSQRLAGGKKDTQYF
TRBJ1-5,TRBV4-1,CASSQDPNQPQHF
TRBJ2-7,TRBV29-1,CSVVRSGALYF
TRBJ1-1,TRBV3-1,CASSQGLGAGTEAFF
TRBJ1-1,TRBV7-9,CASSTSGFQGLNTEAFF
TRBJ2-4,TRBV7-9,CASSPSDRERGYDIQYF
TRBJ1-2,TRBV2,CASSGAYGYTF
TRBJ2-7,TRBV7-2,CASSLWEGNTYEQYF
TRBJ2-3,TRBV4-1,CASSQGAGGPGDTQYF
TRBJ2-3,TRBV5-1,CASSLATREAGDTQYF
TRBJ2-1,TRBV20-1,CSAGRTVNPPNEQFF
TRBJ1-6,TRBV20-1,CSATGQTIPSSYNSPLHF